This TCR beta chain was identified during a study of Ad26.COV2.S vaccination and SARS-CoV-2 variants. Profiling relied on immunoSEQ multiplex PCR, and the TCRdb table lists in-frame clones only, not all of them. The sample shows about 400,000 clones, about four fifths of them seen only once. Trimming took 6 bases from V and 8 from J; bases not matched to a gene: 4. The CDR3 loop spans 12 amino acids. CDR1 and CDR2 (germline): MNHNY, SVGAGI (reference sequence). The treatment here: over 15 received Ad26.COV2.S at low or high dose, single or two shots; about 5 received placebo; per-sample allocation not given. All samples were drawn on day 63, counting from the first vaccine or placebo injection.

The source was peripheral blood, collected in a trial of Ad26.COV2.S vaccine versus placebo. The receptor comes from a person aged 18-60 years who received the Ad26.COV2.S COVID-19 vaccine or a placebo. The chain uses TRBV6-6 and TRBJ2-4; 7 bases match TRBD1. CDR3 amino acids: CASSGTEDIQYF. DNA of the CDR3: TGTGCCAGCAGCGGGACAGAGGACATTCAGTACTTC.